This record covers a single TCR beta chain. The antigen is undetermined. CDR1 SGHAT and CDR2 FQNNGV come from the germline V gene. V lost 5 bases and J lost 6; bases outside the gene matches: 4. The length of the CDR3 is 13 residues. As for time point: pre-sensitization, week 0. Stated treatment: therapeutic diphenylcyclopropenone sensitization with weekly scalp DPC. It was unfractionated whole blood from which total RNA was extracted. The record originates from a study of human T cells and chemical hapten exposure. Whole-study context: Weekly administration of diphenylcyclopropenone to the scalp of patients continued throughout the roughly 23-week study. Study results and limitations: DPC sensitization produced no change in TCRs with frequency above 1 in 1000.

Individual cDNA molecules each carried unique molecular identifiers attached by the library. TCRdb reprocessed the RACE reads with MiXCR, giving one entry per CDR3 protein. The sample lists tens of thousands of distinct CDR3 sequences; 10% were seen once. Sample: whole blood, taken in connection with sensitization to the hapten diphenylcyclopropenone (DPC). The TCR comes from a man aged 50-60 years with alopecia areata. Some clones in this sample may be carry-over from other donors' samples. The V call is TRBV11-2, the J call TRBJ1-2; TRBD1 agrees at 9 bases. The CDR3 reads CASSQGQGHGYTF. CDR3 coding DNA: TGTGCCAGCAGCCAGGGACAGGGCCATGGCTACACCTTC.